Listed below are T cell receptor beta chains from one sample, sequenced in a study of control samples from healthy donors and cancer patients. The table came from immunoSEQ multiplex PCR; TCRdb's copy has only in-frame clones and leaves some out. The table records 100,000 to 120,000 clones, almost 85% of them present only once. Source material: blood. Every receptor here comes from a man between 18 and 29 years old in good health. The CDR3 runs from the conserved cysteine through the conserved F or W. The D gene is left open where the match is weak. Expanded clones are given a class, and other clones once, few, many or no size at all.

clone size	V gene	J gene	D gene	CDR3 protein	CDR3 DNA
NA	TRBV28	TRBJ2-3	TRBD1	CASSFGQGSTDTQYF	TGTGCCAGCAGTTTCGGACAGGGATCTACAGATACGCAGTATTTT
NA	TRBV6-2/TRBV6-3	TRBJ1-2	TRBD1	CASSLNTQGTYGYTF	TGTGCCAGCAGTCTCAATACACAGGGGACCTATGGCTACACCTTC
NA	TRBV24-1	TRBJ2-5	NA	CATSVTGGETQYF	TGTGCCACCAGTGTAACAGGAGGAGAGACCCAGTACTTC
NA	TRBV11-3	TRBJ2-2	NA	CASSSRGNTGELFF	TGTGCCAGCTCCTCTAGGGGGAACACCGGGGAGCTGTTTTTT
NA	TRBV18	TRBJ1-1	NA	CASSPLKGTNTEAFF	TGTGCCAGCTCACCACTGAAAGGGACGAACACTGAAGCTTTCTTT
NA	TRBV19	TRBJ2-3	NA	CASSMPAGPNTDTQYF	TGTGCCAGTAGTATGCCCGCGGGACCAAACACAGATACGCAGTATTTT
NA	TRBV30	TRBJ2-5	TRBD1	CAWSRDRGPQETQYF	TGTGCCTGGAGTAGAGACAGGGGTCCTCAAGAGACCCAGTACTTC
NA	TRBV6-5	TRBJ2-5	NA	CASSYAPLPEETQYF	TGTGCCAGCAGTTACGCCCCTCTTCCCGAAGAGACCCAGTACTTC
NA	TRBV7-2	TRBJ2-3	NA	CASRGPGLKDTQYF	TGTGCCAGCAGGGGCCCGGGGTTGAAAGATACGCAGTATTTT
NA	TRBV19	TRBJ1-5	NA	CASSIKSGRSGQPQHF	TGTGCCAGTAGTATTAAAAGTGGCAGGTCCGGACAGCCCCAGCATTTT
NA	TRBV28	TRBJ2-3	TRBD2	CASSLPPGLAVTTDTQYF	TGTGCCAGCAGTTTACCACCGGGACTAGCGGTTACTACAGATACGCAGTATTTT
NA	TRBV30	TRBJ1-1	NA	CAWSVTSDTEAFF	TGTGCCTGGAGTGTTACCAGCGACACTGAAGCTTTCTTT
NA	TRBV6-5	TRBJ1-2	NA	CASRGLDRLKGYTF	TGTGCCAGCAGGGGATTGGACAGACTGAAGGGCTACACCTTC
NA	TRBV4-1	TRBJ2-7	NA	CASSHNRDISYEQYF	TGCGCCAGCAGCCATAATCGGGACATCTCCTACGAGCAGTACTTC
once	TRBV16	TRBJ2-4	TRBD1	CASTQGASDIQYF	TGTGCCAGCACACAGGGGGCAAGTGACATTCAGTACTTC
NA	TRBV25-1	TRBJ1-1	NA	CASSEIDGTMNTEAFF	TGTGCCAGCAGTGAGATCGATGGGACCATGAACACTGAAGCTTTCTTT
few	TRBV28	TRBJ2-3	TRBD2	CASSRAGGQADTQYF	TGTGCCAGCAGCCGAGCGGGGGGGCAGGCAGATACGCAGTATTTT
NA	TRBV27	TRBJ2-4	NA	CASSLRGPKNIQYF	TGTGCCAGCAGCCTCAGGGGACCCAAAAACATTCAGTACTTC
NA	TRBV6-5	TRBJ2-5	TRBD2	CASRFLAGGSETQYF	TGTGCCAGCAGATTTCTAGCGGGGGGATCAGAGACCCAGTACTTC
NA	TRBV11-2	TRBJ1-1	NA	CASSLVGGWGTEAFF	TGTGCCAGCAGCTTAGTGGGGGGATGGGGAACTGAAGCTTTCTTT
NA	TRBV18	TRBJ1-3	NA	CASSPPGQGNTIYF	TGTGCCAGCTCACCACCCGGACAGGGAAACACCATATATTTT
few	TRBV9	TRBJ2-1	NA	CASSPRTTYNEQFF	TGTGCCAGCAGCCCTCGGACTACCTACAATGAGCAGTTCTTC
NA	TRBV18	TRBJ2-7	NA	CASSRQGGGYEQYF	TGTGCCAGCTCACGTCAAGGGGGGGGTTACGAGCAGTACTTC
NA	TRBV27	TRBJ1-2	TRBD1	CASSFSRGLYGYTF	TGTGCCAGCAGTTTTAGCAGGGGGCTCTATGGCTACACCTTC
NA	TRBV7-2	TRBJ2-6	NA	CASSPGFFSGANVLTF	TGTGCCAGCAGTCCGGGTTTCTTCTCTGGGGCCAACGTCCTGACTTTC
NA	TRBV28	TRBJ1-1	NA	CASSLLTGSRTEAFF	TGTGCCAGCAGTTTATTGACAGGATCTAGGACTGAAGCTTTCTTT
NA	TRBV11-2	TRBJ1-6	NA	CASSLITASTTSPLHF	TGTGCCAGCAGCTTGATCACGGCCTCAACGACTTCACCCCTCCACTTT
NA	TRBV24-1	TRBJ2-3	NA	CATSDPGRLSTDTQYF	TGTGCCACCAGTGATCCCGGACGGCTAAGCACAGATACGCAGTATTTT
few	TRBV6-6	TRBJ2-5	TRBD2	CATGLAGVETQYF	TGTGCCACCGGACTAGCGGGGGTAGAGACCCAGTACTTC
NA	TRBV6-1	TRBJ1-2	NA	CASSEAPHYGYTF	TGTGCCAGCAGTGAAGCACCGCACTATGGCTACACCTTC
NA	TRBV9	TRBJ1-3	NA	CASSRGNTIYF	TGTGCCAGCAGCAGAGGAAACACCATATATTTT
once	TRBV18	TRBJ1-1	NA	CASTTQGMNTEAFF	TGTGCCAGCACAACACAGGGTATGAACACTGAAGCTTTCTTT
NA	TRBV3-1/TRBV3-2	TRBJ2-1	NA	CARGPCYNEQFF	TGTGCCAGAGGGCCTTGCTACAATGAGCAGTTCTTC
NA	TRBV6-2/TRBV6-3	TRBJ1-5	NA	CASSYLGGSNQPQHF	TGTGCCAGCAGTTACTTAGGAGGGTCCAATCAGCCCCAGCATTTT
NA	TRBV11-2	TRBJ2-1	NA	CASSLRGVTHNEQFF	TGTGCCAGCAGCTTACGCGGGGTTACCCACAATGAGCAGTTCTTC
once	TRBV11-2	TRBJ2-7	NA	CASSLSFRGRGEQYF	TGTGCCAGCAGCTTGAGTTTCCGGGGTCGTGGCGAGCAGTACTTC
many	TRBV19	TRBJ1-1	NA	CASSIGEGTEAFF	TGTGCCAGTAGTATAGGGGAAGGGACTGAAGCTTTCTTT